The rows below give T cell receptor beta chains drawn from one sample of a study of OX40 agonist ivuxolimab in advanced cancers. The repertoire was sequenced with immunoSEQ multiplex PCR; TCRdb's copy has only in-frame clones and lacks some. The data hold roughly 76,000 clones, with around nine tenths observed a single time. The material sequenced was CD4+ or CD8+ T cells sorted from blood, taken in a trial of the OX40 agonist ivuxolimab. Receptors were obtained from an adult with an advanced solid tumor such as melanoma, head and neck, liver or kidney cancer. Each CDR3 is given with its conserved first and last residue. Each record gives: V gene, J gene, D gene, clone size, CDR3 protein, CDR3 DNA. The D gene is left open where the match is weak. Not all rows give a size; the values are once, few, many and, for expanded clones, a class.

v_gene: TRBV7-8
j_gene: TRBJ2-5
d_gene: TRBD1
abundance: NA
CDR3aa: CASSLRGRDQETQYF
CDR3nt: TGTGCCAGCAGCCTAAGGGGGCGAGATCAAGAGACCCAGTACTTC

v_gene: TRBV5-1
j_gene: TRBJ2-1
d_gene: TRBD2
abundance: NA
CDR3aa: CASTGLAGGLNEQFF
CDR3nt: TGCGCCAGCACTGGGCTAGCGGGGGGGCTAAATGAGCAGTTCTTC

v_gene: TRBV9
j_gene: TRBJ2-1
d_gene: NA
abundance: NA
CDR3aa: CASSVAQADGQFF
CDR3nt: TGTGCCAGCAGCGTAGCACAGGCGGACGGGCAGTTCTTC

v_gene: TRBV5-6
j_gene: TRBJ2-5
d_gene: NA
abundance: NA
CDR3aa: CASSLVGTEQETQYF
CDR3nt: TGTGCCAGCAGCTTGGTGGGAACAGAACAAGAGACCCAGTACTTC

v_gene: TRBV29-1
j_gene: TRBJ1-2
d_gene: NA
abundance: NA
CDR3aa: CSVEDGSYYGYTF
CDR3nt: TGCAGCGTTGAAGACGGATCCTACTATGGCTACACCTTC

v_gene: TRBV7-3
j_gene: TRBJ2-3
d_gene: NA
abundance: few
CDR3aa: CASSLLGEADTQYF
CDR3nt: TGTGCCAGCAGCCTCCTAGGCGAGGCAGATACGCAGTATTTT

v_gene: TRBV4-3
j_gene: TRBJ2-6
d_gene: NA
abundance: NA
CDR3aa: CASHGGFGNSGANVLTF
CDR3nt: TGCGCCAGCCATGGAGGTTTCGGAAACTCTGGGGCCAACGTCCTGACTTTC

v_gene: TRBV6-1
j_gene: TRBJ2-1
d_gene: NA
abundance: NA
CDR3aa: CASSESPTVYNEQFF
CDR3nt: TGTGCCAGCAGTGAAAGCCCAACGGTGTACAATGAGCAGTTCTTC

v_gene: TRBV7-6
j_gene: TRBJ1-4
d_gene: NA
abundance: NA
CDR3aa: CASSVKPGFREKLFF
CDR3nt: TGTGCCAGCAGCGTGAAACCAGGGTTTCGCGAAAAACTGTTTTTT

v_gene: TRBV27
j_gene: TRBJ2-1
d_gene: TRBD1
abundance: once
CDR3aa: CASSLSTGGQGGRGSYNEQFF
CDR3nt: TGTGCCAGCAGTTTATCGACGGGCGGACAGGGAGGACGAGGGTCCTACAATGAGCAGTTCTTC

v_gene: TRBV19
j_gene: TRBJ2-2
d_gene: NA
abundance: NA
CDR3aa: CASSIIQGNTGELFF
CDR3nt: TGTGCCAGTAGTATCATCCAGGGGAACACCGGGGAGCTGTTTTTT

v_gene: TRBV29-1
j_gene: TRBJ1-1
d_gene: TRBD1
abundance: NA
CDR3aa: CSVVDRENTEAFF
CDR3nt: TGCAGCGTCGTGGACAGGGAGAACACTGAAGCTTTCTTT

v_gene: TRBV7-2
j_gene: TRBJ1-1
d_gene: NA
abundance: NA
CDR3aa: CASSLVSRTHEAFF
CDR3nt: TGTGCCAGCAGCTTAGTATCACGGACTCACGAAGCTTTCTTT

v_gene: TRBV7-9
j_gene: TRBJ1-1
d_gene: TRBD1
abundance: NA
CDR3aa: CASSFIPRDRGFTTEAFF
CDR3nt: TGTGCCAGCAGCTTTATTCCTCGGGACAGGGGATTTACCACTGAAGCTTTCTTT

v_gene: TRBV7-3
j_gene: TRBJ2-1
d_gene: TRBD1
abundance: NA
CDR3aa: CASSLDTGEVYNEQFF
CDR3nt: TGTGCCAGCAGCTTAGATACAGGGGAAGTCTACAATGAGCAGTTCTTC

v_gene: TRBV7-9
j_gene: TRBJ1-1
d_gene: TRBD1
abundance: NA
CDR3aa: CASSPRQGQYTEAFF
CDR3nt: TGTGCCAGCAGCCCTCGACAGGGGCAGTACACTGAAGCTTTCTTT

v_gene: TRBV4-2
j_gene: TRBJ1-1
d_gene: NA
abundance: NA
CDR3aa: CASSQDWQGTNTEAFF
CDR3nt: TGTGCCAGCAGCCAAGATTGGCAGGGGACGAACACTGAAGCTTTCTTT

v_gene: TRBV5-6
j_gene: TRBJ1-3
d_gene: NA
abundance: NA
CDR3aa: CASSWGTTGNTIYF
CDR3nt: TGTGCCAGCAGCTGGGGGACAACTGGAAACACCATATATTTT

v_gene: TRBV7-9
j_gene: TRBJ1-4
d_gene: NA
abundance: NA
CDR3aa: CASSLDTANEKLFF
CDR3nt: TGTGCCAGCAGCTTAGACACGGCGAATGAAAAACTGTTTTTT

v_gene: TRBV10-2
j_gene: TRBJ1-1
d_gene: NA
abundance: NA
CDR3aa: CASTLGMGRTEAFF
CDR3nt: TGCGCCAGCACACTTGGAATGGGGAGAACTGAAGCTTTCTTT

v_gene: TRBV6-1
j_gene: TRBJ2-1
d_gene: TRBD2
abundance: NA
CDR3aa: CASIVSGEGYNEQFF
CDR3nt: TGTGCCAGCATCGTATCTGGGGAGGGGTACAATGAGCAGTTCTTC

v_gene: TRBV7-9
j_gene: TRBJ2-1
d_gene: NA
abundance: NA
CDR3aa: CASSSLRNEQFF
CDR3nt: TGTGCCAGCAGCTCACTCCGCAATGAGCAGTTCTTC

v_gene: TRBV5-1
j_gene: TRBJ1-4
d_gene: NA
abundance: NA
CDR3aa: CASSFPRGTTNEKLFF
CDR3nt: TGCGCCAGCAGTTTCCCCCGGGGTACAACTAATGAAAAACTGTTTTTT

v_gene: TRBV19
j_gene: TRBJ2-1
d_gene: NA
abundance: NA
CDR3aa: CASSLAKSISEQFF
CDR3nt: TGTGCCAGTAGTTTGGCGAAGAGCATCTCTGAGCAGTTCTTC

v_gene: TRBV9
j_gene: TRBJ1-1
d_gene: NA
abundance: NA
CDR3aa: CASSVERAFF
CDR3nt: TGTGCCAGCAGCGTAGAGAGAGCTTTCTTT

v_gene: TRBV27
j_gene: TRBJ2-5
d_gene: TRBD1
abundance: NA
CDR3aa: CASSLWGTGETQYF
CDR3nt: TGTGCCAGCAGTTTATGGGGGACAGGGGAGACCCAGTACTTC

v_gene: TRBV27
j_gene: TRBJ2-7
d_gene: NA
abundance: NA
CDR3aa: CASSFSTGTETYEQYF
CDR3nt: TGTGCCAGCAGTTTTTCTACCGGGACGGAAACCTACGAGCAGTACTTC

v_gene: TRBV5-4
j_gene: TRBJ2-1
d_gene: NA
abundance: NA
CDR3aa: CASSFGGNEQFF
CDR3nt: TGTGCCAGCAGCTTTGGGGGAAATGAGCAGTTCTTC

v_gene: TRBV5-5
j_gene: TRBJ1-6
d_gene: NA
abundance: few
CDR3aa: CASSLYGEGNSPLHF
CDR3nt: TGTGCCAGCAGCTTGTATGGGGAAGGGAATTCACCCCTCCACTTT

v_gene: TRBV28
j_gene: TRBJ2-1
d_gene: TRBD2
abundance: NA
CDR3aa: CASSPEREVYNEQFF
CDR3nt: TGTGCCAGCAGTCCTGAGCGGGAGGTCTACAATGAGCAGTTCTTC

v_gene: TRBV7-8
j_gene: TRBJ1-1
d_gene: NA
abundance: NA
CDR3aa: CASSRGPGTEAFF
CDR3nt: TGTGCCAGCAGCCGAGGGCCGGGGACTGAAGCTTTCTTT

v_gene: TRBV30
j_gene: TRBJ2-5
d_gene: NA
abundance: NA
CDR3aa: CAWSERAQETQYF
CDR3nt: TGTGCCTGGAGTGAGCGGGCACAAGAGACCCAGTACTTC

v_gene: TRBV27
j_gene: TRBJ2-1
d_gene: TRBD1
abundance: NA
CDR3aa: CASSYNLFIGTGDSPYNEQFF
CDR3nt: TGTGCCAGCAGTTATAACTTGTTTATTGGGACAGGGGATTCTCCTTACAATGAGCAGTTCTTC

v_gene: TRBV27
j_gene: TRBJ1-2
d_gene: NA
abundance: NA
CDR3aa: CASSASEDNYGYTF
CDR3nt: TGTGCCAGCAGTGCCTCCGAGGACAACTATGGCTACACCTTC

v_gene: TRBV9
j_gene: TRBJ1-1
d_gene: NA
abundance: few
CDR3aa: CASSPEGSPNTEAFF
CDR3nt: TGTGCCAGCAGCCCAGAAGGAAGTCCGAACACTGAAGCTTTCTTT

v_gene: TRBV28
j_gene: TRBJ2-7
d_gene: TRBD1
abundance: NA
CDR3aa: CASNPVAPGGDEWSYEQYF
CDR3nt: TGTGCCAGCAACCCCGTTGCCCCAGGGGGCGATGAGTGGTCCTACGAGCAGTACTTC

v_gene: TRBV7-9
j_gene: TRBJ2-7
d_gene: NA
abundance: NA
CDR3aa: CASSLEGGIAGGQYF
CDR3nt: TGTGCCAGCAGCTTAGAGGGCGGGATCGCCGGGGGGCAGTACTTC

v_gene: TRBV27
j_gene: TRBJ2-3
d_gene: NA
abundance: once
CDR3aa: CASSLGGTQYF
CDR3nt: TGTGCCAGCAGTTTGGGAGGTACGCAGTATTTT

v_gene: TRBV9
j_gene: TRBJ2-3
d_gene: TRBD2
abundance: NA
CDR3aa: CASSVGLAGVDTQYF
CDR3nt: TGTGCCAGCAGCGTTGGACTAGCGGGAGTAGATACGCAGTATTTT

v_gene: TRBV10-3
j_gene: TRBJ1-2
d_gene: NA
abundance: once
CDR3aa: CAISETDYRGWYGYTF
CDR3nt: TGTGCCATCAGTGAGACGGATTATCGGGGTTGGTATGGCTACACCTTC

v_gene: TRBV29-1
j_gene: TRBJ2-1
d_gene: TRBD2
abundance: NA
CDR3aa: CSVTPPSGTYNEQFF
CDR3nt: TGCAGCGTTACCCCCCCTAGCGGAACTTACAATGAGCAGTTCTTC

v_gene: TRBV4-1
j_gene: TRBJ2-7
d_gene: NA
abundance: NA
CDR3aa: CASSLSWGAPYEQYF
CDR3nt: TGCGCCAGCAGCCTCTCGTGGGGGGCCCCCTACGAGCAGTACTTC

v_gene: TRBV29-1
j_gene: TRBJ2-2
d_gene: NA
abundance: NA
CDR3aa: CSVEGGLNTGELFF
CDR3nt: TGCAGCGTTGAAGGCGGGTTAAACACCGGGGAGCTGTTTTTT

v_gene: TRBV13
j_gene: TRBJ2-1
d_gene: NA
abundance: NA
CDR3aa: CASSLAGAYNEQFF
CDR3nt: TGTGCCAGCAGCTTAGCGGGGGCCTACAATGAGCAGTTCTTC

v_gene: TRBV11-2
j_gene: TRBJ2-2
d_gene: NA
abundance: NA
CDR3aa: CASSSQTGELFF
CDR3nt: TGTGCCAGCAGCTCTCAAACCGGGGAGCTGTTTTTT